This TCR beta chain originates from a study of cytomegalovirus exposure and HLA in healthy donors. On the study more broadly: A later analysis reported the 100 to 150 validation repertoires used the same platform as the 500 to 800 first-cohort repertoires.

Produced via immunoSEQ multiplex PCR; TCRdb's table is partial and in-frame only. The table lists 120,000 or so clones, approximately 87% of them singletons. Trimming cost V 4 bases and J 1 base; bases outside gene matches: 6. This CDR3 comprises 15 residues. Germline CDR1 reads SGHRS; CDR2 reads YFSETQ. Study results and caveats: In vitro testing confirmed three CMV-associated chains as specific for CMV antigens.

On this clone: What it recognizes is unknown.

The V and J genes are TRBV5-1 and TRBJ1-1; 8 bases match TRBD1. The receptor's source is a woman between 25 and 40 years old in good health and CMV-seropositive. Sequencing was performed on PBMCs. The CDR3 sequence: CASSPGQGGNTEAFF. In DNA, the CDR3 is TGCGCCAGCAGCCCCGGACAGGGCGGGAACACTGAAGCTTTCTTT.